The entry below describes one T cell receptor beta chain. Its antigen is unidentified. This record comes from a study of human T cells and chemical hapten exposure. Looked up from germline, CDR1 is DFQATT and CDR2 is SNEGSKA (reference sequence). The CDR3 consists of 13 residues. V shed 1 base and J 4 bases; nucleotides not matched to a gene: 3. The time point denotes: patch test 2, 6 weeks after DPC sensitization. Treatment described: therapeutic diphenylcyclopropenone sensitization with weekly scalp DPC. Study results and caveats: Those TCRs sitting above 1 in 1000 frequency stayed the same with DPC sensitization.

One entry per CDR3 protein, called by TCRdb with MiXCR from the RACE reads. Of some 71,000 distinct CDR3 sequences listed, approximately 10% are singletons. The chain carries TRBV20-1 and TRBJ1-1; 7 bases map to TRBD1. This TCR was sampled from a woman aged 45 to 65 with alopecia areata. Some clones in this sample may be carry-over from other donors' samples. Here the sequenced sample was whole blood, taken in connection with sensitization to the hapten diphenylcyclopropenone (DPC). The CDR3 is CSARGWDSTEAFF. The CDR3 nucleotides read TGCAGTGCTAGAGGATGGGACAGCACTGAAGCTTTCTTT.